This T cell receptor beta chain was recorded in a study of somatic mutations in cytotoxic T cells in rheumatoid arthritis. Whole-study context: Selected T-cell populations stained with V beta antibodies were isolated by flow sorting to nearly 100% purity; these included V beta1+ cells subjected to TCRB sequencing.

Data came from immunoSEQ multiplex PCR; TCRdb stores just in-frame clones and leaves some out. The sample carries 25,000 to 35,000 clones, about 88% recorded once. This CDR3 has 16 amino acids. The V segment lost 4 bases and the J segment 5 bases; nucleotides outside the gene matches: 8. CDR1 SEHNR and CDR2 FQNEAQ come from the germline V gene (reference sequence). Sample: CD8+ T cells sorted from blood. The clonotype originates from an adult with rheumatoid arthritis. This rearrangement joins TRBV7-9 to TRBJ1-6, with 7 bases fitting TRBD1. This chain's CDR3 is CASSSGTAPNNSPLHF. In nucleotides, the CDR3 is TGTGCCAGCAGCTCCGGGACAGCGCCGAATAATTCACCCCTCCACTTT. The whole variable domain, remainder taken from reference TRBV7-9 and TRBJ1-6, is DTGVSQNPRHKITKRGQNVTFRCDPISEHNRLYWYRQTLGQGPEFLTYFQNEAQLEKSRLLSDRFSAERPKGSFSTLEIQRTEQGDSAMYLCASSSGTAPNNSPLHFGNGTRLTVT.